This is a list of T cell receptor beta chains from one sample in a study of identifying expanded T cells in peripheral blood. The protocol was immunoSEQ multiplex PCR, while the TCRdb copy is restricted to in-frame clones and leaves out a portion. The sample lists over 100,000 clones, 70% to 90% occurring once. Material for sequencing was blood. The source of these receptors is a person aged 18-70 years in good health. Each CDR3 is given with its conserved first and last residue. A D gene is named only where the DNA matches it firmly. Expanded clones get a size class; other rows say once, few or many, or leave the size out.

J,length,size,V,D,DNA,CDR3
TRBJ1-4,17,once,TRBV14,.,TGTGCCAGCAGCCAGAAAAGGATCGAACCAACTAATGAAAAACTGTTTTTT,CASSQKRIEPTNEKLFF
TRBJ2-3,13,.,TRBV7-8,.,TGTGCCAGCAGCTCGCGCATGACAGATACGCAGTATTTT,CASSSRMTDTQYF
TRBJ2-2,17,.,TRBV5-1,TRBD2,TGCGCCAGCAGCCCAGGGACTACCTCCATAAACACCGGGGAGCTGTTTTTT,CASSPGTTSINTGELFF
TRBJ1-1,15,.,TRBV18,TRBD1,TGTGCCAGCTCACTAGGGACAGGGAAAGTGTCTGAAGCTTTCTTT,CASSLGTGKVSEAFF
TRBJ2-5,11,.,TRBV23-1,.,TGCGCTCTTATTCGGTGCGAGACCCAGTACTTC,CALIRCETQYF
TRBJ2-7,14,.,TRBV29-1,.,TGCAGCGTGGGGGAATATGGGTCGAAACACGAGCAGTACTTC,CSVGEYGSKHEQYF
TRBJ1-6,12,few,TRBV2,.,TGTGCCAGCGGCTTCGAGGAAGGACCCCTCCACTTT,CASGFEEGPLHF
TRBJ2-1,14,once,TRBV5-1,TRBD1,TGCGCCAGCAGTCTGACAGGGGTCGAAAGTGAGCAGTTCTTC,CASSLTGVESEQFF
TRBJ2-1,15,.,TRBV7-6,.,TGTGCCAGCAGCTTAGGGCTAGCTGGGAGCGATGAGCAGTTCTTC,CASSLGLAGSDEQFF
TRBJ2-1,13,.,TRBV7-2,.,TGTGCCAGCAGCTCCGGGAACCACAATGAGCAGTTCTTC,CASSSGNHNEQFF